This T cell receptor beta chain emerged from a study of blood T cell repertoires in COVID-19 (dated by TCRdb to about 2020). A note on the overall study: Collaborator samples came from the United States, Italy and Spain and covered acute and convalescent phases of COVID-19. Nearly every sample came with metadata listing a de-identified subject ID, COVID-19 status, age in years and sex. The repertoires were released in a freely available public database intended as a resource for research on the immune response to SARS-CoV-2. Subjects who had been exposed to COVID-19, were actively infected with it, or had recovered from it provided the deeply sampled blood TCRbeta repertoires that made up the dataset. Where HLA class I and class II types were available, the types were taken from metadata supplied by the sample provider, not from assay-based typing. The material from the prospective study consisted of cDNA or gDNA derived from T cells, B-cell-depleted T cells, or PBMCs. Samples were obtained from the ongoing ImmuneRACE study (first 160 participants) and from about 1,300 subjects provided by 6 global collaborators.

The immunoSEQ Assay, a bias-controlled multiplex PCR, was used to amplify TCRbeta CDR3 regions from genomic DNA. In the original analysis: Nucleated cell counts per sample were estimated from amplification of reference gene primers within the assay. Sequence reads were collapsed and filtered to measure the absolute abundance of every unique TCRbeta CDR3 rearrangement. For each sample, productive Simpson clonality was calculated as the square root of Simpson's diversity index across productive rearrangements. As stored in TCRdb, this immuneACCESS dataset retains in-frame rearrangements with V and J assigned. A fraction of the clones does not appear; measured against another copy, unresolved V genes explain less than half of the discrepancy, and the remainder lacks a known reason. D and trimming were read from the DNA, whereas the V and J calls and clone size are those reported in that table. Recorded for this sample are some 290,000 clones; about 90% of them occurred a single time. The leading ten clones occupy about 2% of the sample.

A second Seattle source provided samples from volunteer blood donors who had recovered from COVID-19. Collaborating institutions collected whole blood in K2EDTA tubes following their own protocols. For TCRbeta analysis, collaborators shipped samples as frozen whole blood, isolated PBMCs, or DNA extracted from either of those sample types. Broad study findings and their caveats: The amount of clinical and demographic metadata varied by source and participant and was provided uncurated.

Trimming removed 2 bases from V and 3 bases from J, leaving 10 bases between the germline ends. Including the terminal cysteine and phenylalanine, the CDR3 comprises 14 residues. Kept here is only the CDR3 DNA, which spans 42 bases and is read in frame from base 1. Based on the germline V gene, the CDR1 and CDR2 sequences are MNHEY and SVGAGI. Worth noting for this clone: Its antigen specificity is not known. The sample holds no much larger clone one base away, and base qualities are not on file.

Recombination joined TRBV6-5 with TRBJ1-2, and possibly TRBD1, on 6 matching bases. This clonotype was sampled from a woman between 50 and 59 years old who had recovered from COVID-19. Sequencing used peripheral blood. The CDR3 protein: CASSYHGGDYGYTF. The nucleotides read TGTGCCAGCAGTTACCATGGGGGCGACTATGGCTACACCTTC.